This T cell receptor (beta chain) was documented in a study of blood T cell repertoires in COVID-19. Clones were sequenced by immunoSEQ multiplex PCR, and TCRdb holds only the in-frame ones, with some missing. This table holds roughly 180,000 clones, roughly 84% found once. This clone was found a few times. The CDR3 is 14 residues long. Trimming shortened V by 0 bases and J by 5 bases, and 10 bases separated the two germline ends. The germline gives CDR1 SGHDN, CDR2 FVKESK. This receptor was obtained from a man aged 60 to 69 who had recovered from COVID-19. The sequenced material came from peripheral blood. The chain uses TRBV14 and TRBJ1-1; D not resolved. CDR3 nucleotide sequence: TGTGCCAGCAGCCAAGAGGGAGCGAGGACTGAAGCTTTCTTT. It yields the protein CASSQEGARTEAFF.